This TCR beta chain was recorded in a study of cytomegalovirus exposure and HLA in healthy donors. Study-level background: Caucasian-associated ancestry cluster membership applied to around 80% of over 350 genotyped donors.

This clone was recorded only once. Germline is not matched at one junction end, which may reflect a read error. Looked up from germline, CDR1 is SEHNR and CDR2 is FQNEAQ (reference sequence). CDR3 length: 12 amino acids. PCR amplification relied on 60 Vbeta primers (plus 13 Jbeta primers). The table came from immunoSEQ multiplex PCR; TCRdb's copy has only in-frame clones and leaves some out. Of 150,000 to 200,000 clones listed, under 85% are singletons. The rearrangement uses TRBV7-9 and TRBJ2-5, with D possibly being TRBD1 (5 bases). The sequence was obtained from a female donor in good health and CMV-seronegative. The material sequenced was PBMCs. CDR3 residues: CSSSLGAETQYF. The CDR3 region has the DNA TGTTCCAGCAGCTTAGGGGCGGAGACCCAGTACTTC.